The 14 T cell receptor beta chains below were found in one sample sequenced in a study of T cells in Graves' hyperthyroidism and ophthalmopathy. RNA transcripts yielded amplified TCR beta CDR3 regions. In the first-round RT-PCR of the TCR CDR3, the HTBI primer set was used. MiXCR, applied by TCRdb to the multiplex PCR reads, yields one record per CDR3 protein. The repertoire holds 650,000 to 800,000 distinct CDR3 sequences, about 45% seen once, with about 7.2% in the top ten. Sequencing was done on a sample of peripheral blood or thyroid tissue (not recorded which). These receptors all stem from an adult man with Graves' disease, either hyperthyroidism or ophthalmopathy (not recorded which).

This clonotype has more than one count but fewer than ten. This could be a read error, since a much larger clone is one nucleotide away. The V gene is TRBV10-3, the J gene TRBJ1-1; D gene unclear. The CDR3 totals 13 residues. In germline, CDR1 is ENHRY, CDR2 SYGVKD. The CDR3 DNA reads as TGTGCCGTCAGTGGGGAGGCGAACACTGAAGCTTTCTTT. Its translation: CAVSGEANTEAFF.

Regarding this clonotype: The conserved phenylalanine or tryptophan is not found at the CDR3 terminus, so this likely reflects a read error. No DNA is shown, since the ends of the CDR3 on it are uncertain; the CDR3 is the one TCRdb lists. This rearrangement joins TRBV15 to TRBJ1-2; the table's D call, TRBD1, was not checked against the DNA. Germline V CDR1 and CDR2: LNHNV, YYDKDF (reference sequence). The CDR3 contains 10 residues when both ends are counted. CDR3 residues: CATSRGGQGG.

This clonotype occurred a few times. V usage is TRBV9 and J usage is TRBJ1-2, with D possibly being TRBD1 (5 bases). V was shortened by 4 bases and J by 6 bases, with 13 bases between the two germline ends. The CDR3 consists of 13 residues. Germline V gene lookup returns CDR1 SGDLS and CDR2 YYNGEE. The CDR3 DNA follows: TGTGCCAGCAGCCAAGACGGGGGGAATGGCTACACCTTC. It specifies CASSQDGGNGYTF. Using reference TRBV9 and TRBJ1-2 for the parts outside the CDR3, the full variable domain is DSGVTQTPKHLITATGQRVTLRCSPRSGDLSVYWYQQSLDQGLQFLIQYYNGEERAKGNILERFSAQQFPDLHSELNLSSLELGDSALYFCASSQDGGNGYTFGSGTRLTVV.

This rearrangement joins TRBV13 to TRBJ1-2, with TRBD1 matching 7 bases. Germline CDR1 PRHDT, CDR2 FYEKMQ (reference sequence). V lost 5 bases, J lost 5 bases, and 11 bases stayed unmatched. The CDR3 spans 15 residues. In nucleotides, the CDR3 is TGTGCCAGCAGCACGGGGGACAGTGAAAGATATGGCTACACCTTC. Amino acids: CASSTGDSERYGYTF.

This clonotype has more than one count but fewer than ten. The rearrangement uses TRBV7-2 and TRBJ1-4; maybe TRBD1 (6 bases). The ends were cut back, 2 bases at V and 6 bases at J, with 13 bases in the middle. CDR1 is SGHTA, CDR2 FQGNSA, per germline. The CDR3 sequence is 15 residues long. DNA for the CDR3: TGTGCCAGCAGCTTACAGGGGACAAAGGATGAAAAACTGTTTTTT. This encodes CASSLQGTKDEKLFF.

In its sample, this clonotype was seen a few times. CDR3 sequence reads: CASSIEGASYGYTF. CDR3 DNA: TGTGCCAGTAGTATTGAGGGAGCGTCCTATGGCTACACCTTC. The chain is built from TRBV19 and TRBJ1-2, with D hard to call. Germline values: CDR1 LNHDA, CDR2 SQIVND (reference sequence). The length of the CDR3 is 14 residues. Trimming took 3 bases from V and 4 from J, leaving 12 bases between them.

The sample holds a few counts of this clonotype. The J gene is TRBJ2-7, the V gene TRBV9; TRBD1 agrees at 8 bases. Germline trimming cut 0 bases from V and 5 bases from J; bases unmatched to any gene: 7. In germline, CDR1 is SGDLS, CDR2 YYNGEE. The CDR3 runs to 15 residues. DNA for the CDR3: TGTGCCAGCAGCGTAGTTCCAGGGGGCTATGACGAGCAGTACTTC. Its protein product is CASSVVPGGYDEQYF.

As concerns this clonotype: This may be a read error: a much more frequent sequence differs by one nucleotide. The rearrangement joins TRBV2 to TRBJ1-5; D unclear. The CDR3 sequence is 15 residues long. Between the trimmed V and J ends, which lost 8 bases and 7 bases, there was a span of 21 bases. CDR1 is SNHLY, CDR2 FYNNEI, per germline. The CDR3 DNA reads as TGTGCCAGCGCTGAGGAGGTCGGGTCGGGGCAGCCCCAGCATTTT. Residues: CASAEEVGSGQPQHF.

Concerning this clonotype itself: A much larger clone sits a single nucleotide away, making a read error possible. This rearrangement joins TRBV2 to TRBJ2-2; 7 bases are a match to TRBD1. This CDR3 comprises 15 residues. Germline CDR1 and CDR2: SNHLY and FYNNEI. CDR3 sequence: CVSRPDRTNTGELFF. CDR3 nucleotide sequence: TGTGTCAGCAGGCCGGACAGGACGAACACCGGGGAGCTGTTTTTT.

CDR3 loop: CASSLPGEGNTIYF. CDR3 DNA sequence: TGTGCCAGCAGCCTTCCGGGAGAGGGAAACACCATATATTTT. The J gene is TRBJ1-3, the V gene TRBV25-1; no firm D call. The V and J ends lost 6 bases and 4 bases respectively, with 13 bases between them. Germline CDR1 is MGHDK and CDR2 is SYGVNS. The CDR3 has 14 residues.

This clonotype has only a few counts. This rearrangement joins TRBV9 to TRBJ2-2; 7 nucleotides agree with TRBD1. Germline V CDR1 and CDR2: SGDLS, YYNGEE. The CDR3 runs to 13 residues. J was trimmed by 7 bases and V by 3 bases; bases with no gene match: 3. This CDR3 is CASSGGTVGELFF. The CDR3 bases are TGTGCCAGCAGCGGGGGGACAGTCGGGGAGCTGTTTTTT.

This chain uses TRBV2 with TRBJ1-4; weak D call: TRBD1 (6 bases). Looked up from germline, CDR1 is SNHLY and CDR2 is FYNNEI. The CDR3 contains 15 residues. The germline V and J ends were trimmed by 5 bases and 6 bases, with 16 bases remaining between them. This CDR3 reads CASSKQGGADEKLFF. CDR3 sequence (DNA): TGTGCCAGCAGTAAACAGGGAGGGGCTGATGAAAAACTGTTTTTT.

This clonotype was observed many times. The CDR3 loop is CAILGTGVHEQYF. The CDR3 region has the DNA TGTGCCATCCTAGGGACAGGAGTCCACGAGCAGTACTTC. The V gene is TRBV2, the J gene TRBJ2-7; TRBD1 matches 8 bases. CDR1 is SNHLY and CDR2 is FYNNEI in the germline V gene. V dropped 10 bases and J dropped 5; count of bases not matched to a gene: 10. This CDR3 contains 13 residues.

The chain has TRBV7-2 and TRBJ2-7, with D unresolved. Per germline, CDR1 SGHTA and CDR2 FQGNSA. The CDR3 is 12 amino acids. Trimming cost V 5 bases and J 6 bases, with 11 bases left between them. The CDR3 reads CASSQSSSEQYF. DNA of the CDR3: TGTGCCAGCAGCCAATCGTCGAGCGAGCAGTACTTC.